Given below is one T cell receptor beta chain in context. The antigen it binds to is not known. The input lacks base qualities; no much larger clone sits a single base away. Genomic DNA was extracted from sorted cells for sequencing of the TCRbeta CDR3 region. The immunoSEQ Assay was used to sequence the TCRbeta CDR3 regions. The immuneACCESS repertoire file appears here via TCRdb, limited to in-frame rearrangements. These files lack a portion of the clones; in checked studies, under half of the deficit traces to unresolved V genes, and the cause of the others is not known. This sample comprises tens of thousands of clones, approximately 80% of them detected only once. The biggest ten clones account for 9.5% to 15% of the sample. The data belong to a study of OX40 agonist ivuxolimab in advanced cancers. In the study overall: Ivuxolimab, which targeted the costimulatory receptor OX40 (CD134), was an agonistic, fully human IgG2 monoclonal antibody. A male proportion of 75% to 85% and a mean age of about 60 years, ranging from roughly 23 to 90, were recorded for the dose-escalation cohort. Peripheral TCRbeta sequencing aimed to test whether ivuxolimab altered TCR sequence diversity and caused clonal T-cell expansion. Patients were allowed to have had prior anti-PD-1, anti-PD-L1 or anti-CTLA-4 therapy, and around 37% of the dose-escalation patients had previously received checkpoint inhibitors. Partial responses occurred in three dose-escalation patients, of whom one had hepatocellular carcinoma and two had cutaneous melanoma. Intravenous ivuxolimab was administered to patients every 2 weeks at six dose levels: 0.01, 0.1, 0.3, 1.5, 3 and 10 mg/kg. Of the roughly 53 patients in dose escalation, 19 had hepatocellular carcinoma, some 15 had melanoma, 9 had renal cell carcinoma and 9 had head and neck cancer. The paper describes the monotherapy dose-escalation part (N of about 52 patients) of the phase I trial of ivuxolimab.

The trial excluded patients who had a history of autoimmune disease or were on systemic immunosuppression. Peripheral blood for TCR sequencing was drawn from every dose cohort at baseline, at cycle 4 day 1 and at cycle 7 day 1. Samples were obtained from an open-label, multicenter, first-in-human phase I dose-escalation trial of ivuxolimab. The trial enrolled adults with locally advanced or metastatic head and neck squamous cell, hepatocellular, melanoma or renal cell carcinoma. Before TCR sequencing, CD4+ and CD8+ T cells were separately sorted from peripheral blood. Compared with germline, V lacks 5 bases and J lacks 6 bases; bases without a gene match: 9. The CDR3 spans 15 residues, from the cysteine through the phenylalanine. Only the CDR3 part of the read is kept: 45 bases, read in frame from the first base. The germline V gene (reference sequence) gives CDR1 as SEHNR and CDR2 as FQNEAQ. Study-wide conclusions, independent of this receptor: Antigen specificity was not determined for the clonally expanded peripheral T cells. Low levels of normalized T-cell clonal expansion were also seen in some patients who did not respond. Partial responders in the 0.1-3.0 mg/kg groups had among the lowest normalized peripheral clonal expansion, especially among CD8+ T cells. At doses from 0.1 to 3.0 mg/kg, clonal expansion was seen in both CD4+ and CD8+ blood T cells between baseline and week 6. After ivuxolimab, more expanded clones were found on average in CD8+ T cells than in CD4+ T cells.

The sequence derives from an adult with an advanced solid tumor such as melanoma, head and neck, liver or kidney cancer. This sample comprised CD4+ or CD8+ T cells sorted from blood, obtained in a trial of the OX40 agonist ivuxolimab. Recombination connected TRBV7-9 to TRBJ2-1; the central 8 bases match TRBD1. This receptor carries the CDR3 CASSKPGTGLNEQFF. The DNA sequence is TGTGCCAGCAGCAAACCCGGGACAGGCCTCAATGAGCAGTTCTTC.